This T cell receptor beta chain was identified in a study of control samples from healthy donors and cancer patients. Using immunoSEQ multiplex PCR, the repertoire was profiled, and TCRdb retains in-frame clones only, with some absent. The repertoire holds fewer than 200,000 clones, with 85% to 95% as singletons. Notes on this clone: The sample holds other DNA sequences that translate to the same CDR3.

The ends were cut back, 4 bases at V and 0 bases at J, with 19 bases in the middle. The CDR3 is 18 amino acids. Per germline, CDR1 KGHSH and CDR2 LQKENI. The sample comprised blood. J is TRBJ1-3 and V is TRBV18, with D possibly being TRBD1 (5 bases). The TCR sequence derives from a woman aged 55-70 years in good health. CDR3 nucleotide sequence: TGTGCCAGCTCACGAGAAGACCCGGGACTGCTCTCTGGAAACACCATATATTTT. Amino acid sequence: CASSREDPGLLSGNTIYF.